The sequence of this T cell receptor (beta chain) was determined in a study of cytomegalovirus exposure and HLA in healthy donors. Primers for the PCR totalled 60 Vbeta and 13 Jbeta. Using immunoSEQ multiplex PCR, the repertoire was profiled, and TCRdb retains in-frame clones only, with some absent. The profile shows roughly 120,000 clones, roughly 14% of them singletons. When sampled, the donors appeared nominally healthy, though they likely had unrecorded immune exposures. With 9 bases removed from V and 0 bases from J, the gap between germline ends came to 7 bases. The CDR3 runs to 13 residues. The sample holds a few counts of this clone.

This clonotype was obtained from a woman in her late teens or twenties in good health and CMV-seronegative. The J gene is TRBJ1-6, the V gene TRBV5-3; D unclear. TRBV5-3 is flagged as an ORF with uncertain function. Sequenced sample: PBMCs. CDR3 nucleotide sequence: TGTGCCACCCTACGCTCCTATAATTCACCCCTCCACTTT. The encoded protein is CATLRSYNSPLHF.